The following is a TCR beta chain sequence with its context. The antigen is unknown. Before thyroid surgery, none of the patients had received any treatment. V was shortened by 8 bases and J by 0 bases, with 17 bases between the two germline ends. This CDR3 is built from 17 residues. Germline V CDR1 and CDR2: MNHEY, SMNVEV (reference sequence). This sample was taken from a study of metastatic and nonmetastatic thyroid tumors. Study in general: Both malignant and benign thyroid patients supplied peripheral blood and tumor or nodule tissue samples, across which the repertoires of these patients were then compared. The study's findings and limits: Malignant thyroid tumors reportedly exceeded benign nodules significantly in TCR beta diversity, with the difference appearing in blood and tumor.

Per the authors' pipeline: A papillary thyroid cancer distant-metastasis classifier was built from CDR3 differences across clinicopathological groups. TCRdb re-called the PCR reads through MiXCR. The V and J calls here are based on TCRdb, not the publication. The table lists roughly 20,000 clones, around a third of them singletons. This receptor was identified in a female donor with papillary thyroid cancer or a benign thyroid nodule (not recorded which). Some clones in this sample may be carry-over from other donors' samples. The chain is built from TRBV27 and TRBJ2-6; possibly TRBD1 for D (6 bases). Sequenced sample: tumor tissue. In nucleotides, the CDR3 is TGTGCCAGCGGTATCTGGACAGATCCCTCTGGGGCCAACGTCCTGACTTTC. It is translated as CASGIWTDPSGANVLTF.